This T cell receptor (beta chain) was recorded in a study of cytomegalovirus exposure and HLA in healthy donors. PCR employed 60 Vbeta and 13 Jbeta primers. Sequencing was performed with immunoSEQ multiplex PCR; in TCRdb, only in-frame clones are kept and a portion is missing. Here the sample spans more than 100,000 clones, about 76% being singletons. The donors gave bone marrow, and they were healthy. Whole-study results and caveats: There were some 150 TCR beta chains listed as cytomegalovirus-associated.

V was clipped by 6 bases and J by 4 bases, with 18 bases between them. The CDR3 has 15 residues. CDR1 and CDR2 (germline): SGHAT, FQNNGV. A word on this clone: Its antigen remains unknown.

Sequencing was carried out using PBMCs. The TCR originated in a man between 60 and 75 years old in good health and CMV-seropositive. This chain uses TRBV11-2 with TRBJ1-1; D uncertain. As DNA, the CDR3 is TGTGCCAGCAGAAACGTCCGGTCTACCGGCACTGAAGCTTTCTTT. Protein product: CASRNVRSTGTEAFF. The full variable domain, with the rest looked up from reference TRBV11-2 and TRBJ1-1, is EAGVAQSPRYKIIEKRQSVAFWCNPISGHATLYWYQQILGQGPKLLIQFQNNGVVDDSQLPKDRFSAERLKGVDSTLKIQPAKLEDSAVYLCASRNVRSTGTEAFFGQGTRLTVV.